The text below deals with one T cell receptor (beta chain). Patients at the Seattle site were enrolled during active infection and followed longitudinally. This record belongs to a study of blood T cell repertoires in COVID-19. At the level of the study: Sites in the United States, Italy and Spain provided acute and convalescent COVID-19 samples.

TCRdb's copy holds only in-frame clones and misses some; the assay was immunoSEQ multiplex PCR. Of more than 300,000 clones detected, approximately 90% appear once; the ten largest clones hold 1.5% to 2%. CDR3 length: 16 amino acids. Germline V gene data show CDR1 as SGHAT and CDR2 as FQNNGV. The ends were cut back, 0 bases at V and 8 bases at J, with 19 bases in the middle. The rearrangement joins TRBV11-2 to TRBJ1-2; the D is unclear. Sequencing was performed on peripheral blood. This TCR came from a woman in her 30s with COVID-19, enrolled during active disease. Here the CDR3 reads CASSLDGVWRVRGYTF. For the CDR3, the DNA is TGTGCCAGCAGCTTAGATGGCGTTTGGAGGGTACGGGGCTACACCTTC.